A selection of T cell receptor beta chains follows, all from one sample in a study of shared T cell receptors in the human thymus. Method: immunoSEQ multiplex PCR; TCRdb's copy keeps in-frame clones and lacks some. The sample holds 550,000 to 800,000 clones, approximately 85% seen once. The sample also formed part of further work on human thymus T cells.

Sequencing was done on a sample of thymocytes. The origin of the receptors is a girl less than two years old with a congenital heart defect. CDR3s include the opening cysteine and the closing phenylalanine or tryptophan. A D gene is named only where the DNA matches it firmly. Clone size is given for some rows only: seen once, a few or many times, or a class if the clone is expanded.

CDR3nt: TGTGCCAGCAGCGGACTGGACAGGGAGGGTTTCGGCTACACCTTC; CDR3aa: CASSGLDREGFGYTF; len: 15; d_gene: TRBD1; v_gene: TRBV9; abundance: .; j_gene: TRBJ1-2
CDR3nt: TGTGCCAGCGCCGCCCCGGAGGGTGGTGGGGCCAACGTCCTGACTTTC; CDR3aa: CASAAPEGGGANVLTF; len: 16; d_gene: .; v_gene: TRBV7-8; abundance: .; j_gene: TRBJ2-6
CDR3nt: TGTGCCAGCAGCCGAAGGACAGGGAAGAGGTTCGGGACTGAAGCTTTCTTT; CDR3aa: CASSRRTGKRFGTEAFF; len: 17; d_gene: TRBD1; v_gene: TRBV7-9; abundance: .; j_gene: TRBJ1-1
CDR3nt: TGTGCCAGCAGCTTATCACAATACGAGGGACAGGCTACTAACTATGGCTACACCTTC; CDR3aa: CASSLSQYEGQATNYGYTF; len: 19; d_gene: TRBD1; v_gene: TRBV7-2; abundance: .; j_gene: TRBJ1-2
CDR3nt: TGTGCCAGCAGCTACCCCTACGAGCAGTACTTC; CDR3aa: CASSYPYEQYF; len: 11; d_gene: .; v_gene: TRBV28; abundance: .; j_gene: TRBJ2-7
CDR3nt: TGCGCCAGCAGCTTGGGGGGACTAGCGGGGTGGTTCAGGAATGAGCAGTTCTTC; CDR3aa: CASSLGGLAGWFRNEQFF; len: 18; d_gene: TRBD2; v_gene: TRBV5-1; abundance: .; j_gene: TRBJ2-1
CDR3nt: TGTGCCAGTAGTTGGGGGGGGAACACTGAAGCTTTCTTT; CDR3aa: CASSWGGNTEAFF; len: 13; d_gene: .; v_gene: TRBV19; abundance: .; j_gene: TRBJ1-1
CDR3nt: TGTGCCAGCAGTCCGAACTGGACAGTCCGCAATCAGCCCCAGCATTTT; CDR3aa: CASSPNWTVRNQPQHF; len: 16; d_gene: .; v_gene: TRBV28; abundance: .; j_gene: TRBJ1-5
CDR3nt: TGTGCCAGTAGTATAGAGGGCACCCAAAATCAGCCCCAGCATTTT; CDR3aa: CASSIEGTQNQPQHF; len: 15; d_gene: .; v_gene: TRBV19; abundance: .; j_gene: TRBJ1-5
CDR3nt: TGTGCCAGCAGCTTGAGACTAGCGGGGGTTGAGCAGTACTTC; CDR3aa: CASSLRLAGVEQYF; len: 14; d_gene: TRBD2; v_gene: TRBV5-4; abundance: .; j_gene: TRBJ2-7
CDR3nt: TGTGCCAGCAGATCGGGCCAGGGGTCCTTCCCCTATGGCTACACCTTC; CDR3aa: CASRSGQGSFPYGYTF; len: 16; d_gene: .; v_gene: TRBV27; abundance: few; j_gene: TRBJ1-2
CDR3nt: TGTGCCAGCAGGCGGGAGTTAGAGAATGAAAAACTGTTTTTT; CDR3aa: CASRRELENEKLFF; len: 14; d_gene: .; v_gene: TRBV5-6; abundance: .; j_gene: TRBJ1-4
CDR3nt: TGCGCCAGCAGCCCAGGGACAGAAATCCATAGCTCCTACAATGAGCAGTTCTTC; CDR3aa: CASSPGTEIHSSYNEQFF; len: 18; d_gene: TRBD1; v_gene: TRBV5-1; abundance: .; j_gene: TRBJ2-1
CDR3nt: TGTGCCAGCATCAGCGCGGGCTCCTGGGGGGACACCATATATTTT; CDR3aa: CASISAGSWGDTIYF; len: 15; d_gene: .; v_gene: TRBV2; abundance: .; j_gene: TRBJ1-3
CDR3nt: TGTGCCAGCAGCCTGGGACAGGAGAGCTCCTACGAGCAGTACTTC; CDR3aa: CASSLGQESSYEQYF; len: 15; d_gene: TRBD1; v_gene: TRBV6-5; abundance: .; j_gene: TRBJ2-7
CDR3nt: TGTGCCTGGATCACCCTCAAAGGAGGGGAGGTGAACTATGGCTACACCTTC; CDR3aa: CAWITLKGGEVNYGYTF; len: 17; d_gene: .; v_gene: TRBV30; abundance: .; j_gene: TRBJ1-2
CDR3nt: TGTGCCAGCAGTTTTGGTCCTGGGGGCCGCTATGGCTACACCTTC; CDR3aa: CASSFGPGGRYGYTF; len: 15; d_gene: .; v_gene: TRBV28; abundance: .; j_gene: TRBJ1-2
CDR3nt: TGTGCCAGCAGCTCACTGACAGGGGGATACGGCTACACCTTC; CDR3aa: CASSSLTGGYGYTF; len: 14; d_gene: TRBD1; v_gene: TRBV7-8; abundance: .; j_gene: TRBJ1-2
CDR3nt: TGTGCCAGCAGTGAAAACGGGACTCACAATGAGCAGTTCTTC; CDR3aa: CASSENGTHNEQFF; len: 14; d_gene: .; v_gene: TRBV25-1; abundance: .; j_gene: TRBJ2-1
CDR3nt: TGTGCCAGCAGCGAAACAGGGGTCTCAACTAATGAAAAACTGTTTTTT; CDR3aa: CASSETGVSTNEKLFF; len: 16; d_gene: TRBD1; v_gene: TRBV14; abundance: .; j_gene: TRBJ1-4
CDR3nt: TGTGCCAGCAGCCCGTACCCCATGCGGGGGGACACAGATACGCAGTATTTT; CDR3aa: CASSPYPMRGDTDTQYF; len: 17; d_gene: TRBD2; v_gene: TRBV7-2; abundance: .; j_gene: TRBJ2-3
CDR3nt: TGTGCCAGCAGCTCCCAGACAGGGGGCGGTGAAAAACTGTTTTTT; CDR3aa: CASSSQTGGGEKLFF; len: 15; d_gene: TRBD1; v_gene: TRBV7-9; abundance: few; j_gene: TRBJ1-4
CDR3nt: TGCGCCAGCAGCGCAAAATCCCGGGACAGGCTTGACTACACCTTC; CDR3aa: CASSAKSRDRLDYTF; len: 15; d_gene: TRBD1; v_gene: TRBV5-1; abundance: once; j_gene: TRBJ1-2
CDR3nt: TGTGCCAGCAGTTTAGAGTGGGGACTCCTCTCCCTAAACTCTGGGGCCAACGTCCTGACTTTC; CDR3aa: CASSLEWGLLSLNSGANVLTF; len: 21; d_gene: .; v_gene: TRBV27; abundance: .; j_gene: TRBJ2-6
CDR3nt: TGTGCCAGCAGCCCCGAGGCGGGGGATTCCTACAATGAGCAGTTCTTC; CDR3aa: CASSPEAGDSYNEQFF; len: 16; d_gene: TRBD2; v_gene: TRBV9; abundance: .; j_gene: TRBJ2-1
CDR3nt: TGTGCCAGCAGGGCGCCGGACAGGGTGGAGTCACCCCTCCACTTT; CDR3aa: CASRAPDRVESPLHF; len: 15; d_gene: TRBD1; v_gene: TRBV27; abundance: .; j_gene: TRBJ1-6
CDR3nt: TGTGCCAGCAGCTTAGAGCTGGGGCGCCGTGAAAAACTGTTTTTT; CDR3aa: CASSLELGRREKLFF; len: 15; d_gene: .; v_gene: TRBV7-6; abundance: .; j_gene: TRBJ1-4
CDR3nt: TGTGCCAGTAGTATTGGACAGCCGAACTCCAATCAGCCCCAGCATTTT; CDR3aa: CASSIGQPNSNQPQHF; len: 16; d_gene: .; v_gene: TRBV19; abundance: .; j_gene: TRBJ1-5
CDR3nt: TGTGCCAGCAGCTTGGCCCCGGGGGGGCTTGGCACCGGGGAGCTGTTTTTT; CDR3aa: CASSLAPGGLGTGELFF; len: 17; d_gene: TRBD2; v_gene: TRBV5-6; abundance: .; j_gene: TRBJ2-2
CDR3nt: TGTGCCAGCAGTTTATGGGCCCCCGGTGGGGCAGGGGGTAGACAAGAGACCCAGTACTTC; CDR3aa: CASSLWAPGGAGGRQETQYF; len: 20; d_gene: TRBD1; v_gene: TRBV28; abundance: .; j_gene: TRBJ2-5
CDR3nt: TGTGCCAGCAGCCAAAGGGGGCGAGCTAATGAAAAACTGTTTTTT; CDR3aa: CASSQRGRANEKLFF; len: 15; d_gene: TRBD1; v_gene: TRBV9; abundance: .; j_gene: TRBJ1-4
CDR3nt: TGCGCCAGCAGCCAAGTAGGACAGGGGGCACACTATAATTCACCCCTCCACTTT; CDR3aa: CASSQVGQGAHYNSPLHF; len: 18; d_gene: TRBD1; v_gene: TRBV4-1; abundance: once; j_gene: TRBJ1-6
CDR3nt: TGCGCCAGCAGTGAGACCAAATTCCCGGGGGACACTGAAGCTTTCTTT; CDR3aa: CASSETKFPGDTEAFF; len: 16; d_gene: .; v_gene: TRBV10-1; abundance: .; j_gene: TRBJ1-1
CDR3nt: TGTGCTAGTGCCCCTCGGGGGGCGAGGGAAGCTTTCTTT; CDR3aa: CASAPRGAREAFF; len: 13; d_gene: .; v_gene: TRBV12-5; abundance: once; j_gene: TRBJ1-1
CDR3nt: TGTGCCAGTGGGCCGGGACAGTATTACGAGCAGTACTTC; CDR3aa: CASGPGQYYEQYF; len: 13; d_gene: TRBD1; v_gene: TRBV2; abundance: .; j_gene: TRBJ2-7
CDR3nt: TGTGCCAGTAGTATCGCCCTCGACAGGGGGACCGGGGAGCTGTTTTTT; CDR3aa: CASSIALDRGTGELFF; len: 16; d_gene: TRBD1; v_gene: TRBV19; abundance: .; j_gene: TRBJ2-2
CDR3nt: TGCGCCAGCAGCTCGCTGGACGCGGGCACTGAAGCTTTCTTT; CDR3aa: CASSSLDAGTEAFF; len: 14; d_gene: .; v_gene: TRBV5-1; abundance: .; j_gene: TRBJ1-1
CDR3nt: TGTGCCGGCGGACAGATGAACACTGAAGCTTTCTTT; CDR3aa: CAGGQMNTEAFF; len: 12; d_gene: .; v_gene: TRBV11-2; abundance: .; j_gene: TRBJ1-1
CDR3nt: TGTGCCAGCAGCCGGACTAGCGGGGGGGGTTCGATGAGCACAGATACGCAGTATTTT; CDR3aa: CASSRTSGGGSMSTDTQYF; len: 19; d_gene: TRBD2; v_gene: TRBV7-3; abundance: .; j_gene: TRBJ2-3
CDR3nt: TGTGCCAGCAGCCGATTCAGCGGGGCTAAAAACATTCAGTACTTC; CDR3aa: CASSRFSGAKNIQYF; len: 15; d_gene: TRBD2; v_gene: TRBV5-6; abundance: .; j_gene: TRBJ2-4
CDR3nt: TGTGCCAGCAGCAACTTCGGACAGCGCCCGAACACTGAAGCTTTCTTT; CDR3aa: CASSNFGQRPNTEAFF; len: 16; d_gene: .; v_gene: TRBV11-2; abundance: .; j_gene: TRBJ1-1
CDR3nt: TGTGCCAGCAGCCCTCGGACAGAGCTAAACTACGAGCAGTACTTC; CDR3aa: CASSPRTELNYEQYF; len: 15; d_gene: .; v_gene: TRBV9; abundance: .; j_gene: TRBJ2-7